These 22 T cell receptor beta chains were sequenced from one sample in a study of cytomegalovirus exposure and HLA in healthy donors. PCR involved 60 Vbeta and 13 Jbeta primers. Data came from immunoSEQ multiplex PCR; TCRdb stores just in-frame clones and leaves some out. Among approximately 200,000 clones listed, over 60% were seen once. Specimen: PBMCs. These receptors were obtained from a man between 18 and 35 years old in good health and CMV-seronegative.

This chain uses TRBV7-3 with TRBJ2-5; 9 bases align to TRBD1. The trim removed 5 bases at V and 1 base at J, leaving 5 bases unmatched. Germline V gives CDR1 SGHTA, CDR2 FQGTGA. CDR3 length: 15 amino acids. The CDR3 spells CASSVTGGSQETQYF. Written as DNA, the CDR3 is TGTGCCAGCAGCGTTACAGGGGGCAGCCAAGAGACCCAGTACTTC. Filled out from reference TRBV7-3 and TRBJ2-5, the complete variable domain reads GAGVSQTPSNKVTEKGKYVELRCDPISGHTALYWYRQSLGQGPEFLIYFQGTGAADDSGLPNDRFFAVRPEGSVSTLKIQRTERGDSAVYLCASSVTGGSQETQYFGPGTRLLVL.

V is TRBV6-1 and J is TRBJ1-5; D remains ambiguous. Germline CDR1 reads MNHNS; CDR2 reads SASEGT. V was shortened by 5 bases and J by 0 bases, with 8 bases between the two germline ends. The CDR3 covers 14 residues. The CDR3: CASSMPYSNQPQHF. The CDR3 DNA follows: TGTGCCAGCAGTATGCCCTATAGCAATCAGCCCCAGCATTTT.

The rearrangement uses TRBV5-6 and TRBJ2-1; 13 bases align to TRBD2. V lost 4 bases, J lost 4 bases, and 5 bases stayed unmatched. Per the germline V gene, CDR1 is SGHDT and CDR2 is YYEEEE. This CDR3 contains 16 residues. The CDR3 DNA sequence: TGTGCCAGCAGCAGGCCGGGACTAGCGGGATACAATGAGCAGTTCTTC. Encoded protein: CASSRPGLAGYNEQFF.

The chain recombines TRBV7-9 with TRBJ1-2; possible D gene TRBD1, 6 bases. The germline V and J ends were trimmed by 1 base and 6 bases, with 18 bases remaining between them. Germline lookup yields CDR1 SEHNR and CDR2 FQNEAQ (reference sequence). The CDR3 covers 16 residues. The CDR3 sequence: CASSLGGGSRGDGYTF. For the CDR3, the DNA is TGTGCCAGCAGCTTAGGGGGGGGGAGCAGGGGTGATGGCTACACCTTC.

This chain uses TRBV18 with TRBJ1-1, with D possibly being TRBD1 (5 bases). CDR3 length equals 15 residues. CDR1 and CDR2 from the germline V gene are KGHSH and LQKENI. V was trimmed by 3 bases and J by 4 bases, leaving 15 bases between them. DNA for the CDR3: TGTGCCAGCTCACCGGTCGGCCCCAGGGTCACTGAAGCTTTCTTT. It specifies CASSPVGPRVTEAFF.

The chain has TRBV5-1 and TRBJ2-3; the match to TRBD2 covers 9 bases. The CDR3 is 16 residues long. Germline-derived CDR1 and CDR2 are SGHRS and YFSETQ. V lost 3 bases, J lost 3 bases, and 8 bases stayed unmatched. CDR3 nucleotides: TGCGCCAGCAGCTCTAACGCCCTAGCGGGGACAGATACGCAGTATTTT. It is translated as CASSSNALAGTDTQYF.

This clone was observed a handful of times. The chain combines TRBV7-9 with TRBJ2-2, with D unresolved. Germline V gives CDR1 SEHNR, CDR2 FQNEAQ (reference sequence). The length of the CDR3 is 13 residues. The V gene lost 1 base and the J gene lost 4 bases, with 4 bases spanning the gap. The CDR3 sequence is CASSLVLTGELFF. The CDR3 nucleotides read TGTGCCAGCAGCTTAGTCCTCACCGGGGAGCTGTTTTTT.

V usage is TRBV19 and J usage is TRBJ1-4, with no clear D. The V and J ends lost 5 bases and 0 bases respectively, with 7 bases between them. CDR1 and CDR2 from the germline V gene are LNHDA and SQIVND (reference sequence). This CDR3 spans 14 amino acids. The DNA for the CDR3 is TGTGCCAGTAGTCAAAGCGCAACTAATGAAAAACTGTTTTTT. It codes for CASSQSATNEKLFF.

J is TRBJ2-1 and V is TRBV6-1; TRBD2 aligns across 7 bases. This CDR3 has 17 amino acids. CDR1 and CDR2 (germline): MNHNS, SASEGT. The V gene end was trimmed by 2 bases and the J gene end by 0 bases; junction bases not matched to a gene: 7. This CDR3 is CASSEIAGTSSYNEQFF. The DNA of the CDR3 is TGTGCCAGCAGTGAAATAGCGGGTACGAGCTCCTACAATGAGCAGTTCTTC.

This chain joins TRBV19 and TRBJ2-1, with 11 bases identical to TRBD2. V dropped 6 bases and J dropped 7; count of bases not matched to a gene: 5. This CDR3 comprises 14 residues. Germline CDR1 and CDR2: LNHDA and SQIVND (reference sequence). The CDR3 bases are TGTGCCAGTAGCCTACTAGCGGGGGCAAATGAGCAGTTCTTC. Protein sequence: CASSLLAGANEQFF.

The rearrangement joins TRBV9 to TRBJ2-5; TRBD2 aligns across 9 bases. Germline CDR1 SGDLS, CDR2 YYNGEE. The CDR3 runs to 17 residues. Trimming took 0 bases from V and 2 from J; bases not matched to a gene: 8. The CDR3 sequence is CASSVGASGTWQETQYF. The CDR3 DNA sequence: TGTGCCAGCAGCGTAGGGGCTAGCGGGACTTGGCAAGAGACCCAGTACTTC.

This clone has just a few counts. This chain links TRBV15 with TRBJ2-2; 7 nucleotides align to TRBD1. Germline CDR1 and CDR2: LNHNV and YYDKDF (reference sequence). The CDR3 is 16 residues long. V gave up 3 bases and J gave up 4 bases; unmatched junction bases: 8. The CDR3 region is CATSRVTGVGTGELFF. The CDR3 DNA sequence: TGTGCCACCAGCAGGGTTACAGGGGTGGGCACCGGGGAGCTGTTTTTT.

The chain links TRBV10-1 to TRBJ1-1; D perhaps matches TRBD1 (6 bases). From germline, CDR1 is WNHNN and CDR2 SYGVQD (reference sequence). This CDR3 region has 16 residues. Between the trimmed V and J ends, which lost 11 bases and 1 base, there was a span of 23 bases. CDR3 sequence: CACPPNREPWNTEAFF. CDR3 nucleotides: TGCGCCTGTCCCCCGAACAGGGAACCGTGGAACACTGAAGCTTTCTTT.

The table lists this clone with a few counts. The rearrangement links TRBV5-1 to TRBJ2-5; 11 nucleotides agree with TRBD1. The end of the DNA fits TRBJ2-7 better, so the J call may be wrong. The germline V gene encodes CDR1 SGHRS and CDR2 YFSETQ. CDR3 length: 15 residues. The CDR3 region has the DNA TGCGCCAGCAGCCCGTCGGGACAGGGGGCCTACGAGCAGTACTTC. Translating it yields CASSPSGQGAYEQYF.

The chain uses TRBV19 and TRBJ1-1; a weak D match, TRBD1 (5 bases). This CDR3 region has 17 residues. With 3 bases removed from V and 3 bases from J, the gap between germline ends came to 20 bases. Germline-derived CDR1 and CDR2 are LNHDA and SQIVND (reference sequence). The CDR3 is CASSMGLLAGSDTEAFF. CDR3 coding DNA: TGTGCCAGTAGTATGGGCCTGTTGGCAGGGTCCGACACTGAAGCTTTCTTT.

The chain combines TRBV10-3 with TRBJ2-1, with D possibly matching TRBD2 (6 bases). Trimming pared 7 bases from V and 1 base from J, leaving 11 bases between. This CDR3 contains 14 residues. CDR1 and CDR2 (germline): ENHRY, SYGVKD. The chain's CDR3 is CAIMRDGSYNEQFF. In nucleotides, the CDR3 is TGTGCCATCATGCGGGATGGGTCCTACAATGAGCAGTTCTTC.

The sample holds many counts of this clone. This chain connects TRBV7-9 to TRBJ1-6, with D possibly matching TRBD1 (5 bases). The CDR3 loop spans 14 amino acids. V lost 5 bases, J lost 7 bases, and 12 bases lay in between. Per the germline V gene, CDR1 is SEHNR and CDR2 is FQNEAQ (reference sequence). DNA of the CDR3: TGTGCCAGCAGCAAAAGGGGAGGGAATTCACCCCTCCACTTT. Its protein is CASSKRGGNSPLHF.

The chain has TRBV29-1 and TRBJ2-2, with 12 bases aligning to TRBD2. Germline CDR1 and CDR2: SQVTM and ANQGSEA. This CDR3 is built from 14 residues. V was pared by 2 bases and J by 5 bases, with 0 bases of the junction left unmatched. DNA of the CDR3: TGCAGCGTTGAACTAGCGGGAGGGACCGGGGAGCTGTTTTTT. As protein: CSVELAGGTGELFF.

This chain connects TRBV7-3 to TRBJ2-7; perhaps TRBD2 as D (7 bases). This CDR3 is built from 13 residues. V lost 9 bases, J lost 3 bases, and 15 bases lay in between. Germline V gene data show CDR1 as SGHTA and CDR2 as FQGTGA. CDR3 sequence (DNA): TGTGCCAGAGAGGGGGGGAAGAGCTACGAGCAGTACTTC. Translated: CAREGGKSYEQYF.

This chain connects TRBV9 to TRBJ2-1; the D gene is possibly TRBD2 (7 bases). V shed 4 bases and J shed 4 bases, with 18 bases lying between them. Germline V gives CDR1 SGDLS, CDR2 YYNGEE. The CDR3 is 16 amino acids. CDR3 sequence reads: CASSPGEAGAYNEQFF. The CDR3 DNA reads as TGTGCCAGCAGCCCCGGCGAGGCGGGGGCGTACAATGAGCAGTTCTTC.

The genes are TRBV28 and TRBJ1-5, with 7 bases identical to TRBD1. CDR1 and CDR2 from the germline V gene are MDHEN and SYDVKM. V trimming: 2 bases; J trimming: 6 bases; junction bases outside the gene matches: 10. This CDR3 contains 16 residues. The CDR3 here is CASSLLARQGGQPQHF. In DNA form, the CDR3 reads TGTGCCAGCAGTTTACTAGCCAGACAGGGAGGTCAGCCCCAGCATTTT.

The chain has TRBV11-2 and TRBJ2-2, with 8 bases that match TRBD2. Trimming removed 5 bases from V and 0 bases from J; junction bases left unmatched: 5. Germline CDR1 reads SGHAT; CDR2 reads FQNNGV. This CDR3 spans 16 amino acids. CDR3 DNA: TGTGCCAGCAGCCAAAGGCGGGGGGCGAACACCGGGGAGCTGTTTTTT. Residues: CASSQRRGANTGELFF.